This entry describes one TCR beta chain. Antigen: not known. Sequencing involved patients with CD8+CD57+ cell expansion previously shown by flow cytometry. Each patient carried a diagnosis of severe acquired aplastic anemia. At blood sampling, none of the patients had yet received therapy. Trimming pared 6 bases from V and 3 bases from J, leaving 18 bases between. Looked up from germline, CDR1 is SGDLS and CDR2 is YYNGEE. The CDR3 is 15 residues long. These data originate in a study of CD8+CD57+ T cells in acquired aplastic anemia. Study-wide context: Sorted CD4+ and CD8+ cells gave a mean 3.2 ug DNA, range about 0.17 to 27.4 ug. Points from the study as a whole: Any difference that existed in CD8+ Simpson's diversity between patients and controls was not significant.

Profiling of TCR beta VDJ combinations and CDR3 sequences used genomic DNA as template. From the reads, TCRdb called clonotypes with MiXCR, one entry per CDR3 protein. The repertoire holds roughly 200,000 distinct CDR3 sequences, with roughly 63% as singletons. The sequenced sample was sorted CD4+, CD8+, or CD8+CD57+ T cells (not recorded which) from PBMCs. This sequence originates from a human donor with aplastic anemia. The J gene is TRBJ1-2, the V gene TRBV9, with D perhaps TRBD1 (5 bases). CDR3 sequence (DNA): TGTGCCAGCAACCCCAGCCCGCGCAGGGACTATGGCTACACCTTC. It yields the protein CASNPSPRRDYGYTF.